A single sample is the source of the 26 T cell receptor beta chains below, sequenced in a study of blood T cells in healthy people across ages. A second PCR of roughly 7 to 11 cycles used a sample-barcoded 5' primer and a J-beta primer mix. TCRdb re-called the 5' RACE reads with MiXCR, one entry per CDR3 protein. Of about 930,000 distinct CDR3 sequences listed, almost 30% are singletons. These sequences were also reported in another study, on T cells of mothers and their children.

Sequenced: blood. The source of these receptors is a woman aged 35 to 49 in good health.

This clonotype has just a few counts. The CDR3 spells CASSFRVAYEQYF. CDR3 coding DNA: TGTGCCAGCAGTTTCCGGGTGGCCTACGAGCAGTACTTC. J is TRBJ2-7 and V is TRBV12-3 or TRBV12-4, with D unclear. This CDR3 region has 13 residues. Trimming took off 3 bases at V and 2 bases at J, with 8 bases between the two ends.

The V gene is TRBV6-4, the J gene TRBJ2-6, with unresolved D. The ends were cut back, 9 bases at V and 0 bases at J, with 12 bases in the middle. CDR3 length: 15 amino acids. Germline-derived CDR1 and CDR2 are MRHNA and SNTAGT. The CDR3 DNA sequence: TGTGCCAGGAGAACCGGAACCTCTGGGGCCAACGTCCTGACTTTC. Protein sequence: CARRTGTSGANVLTF.

CDR3: CATSPGDRGFFDAEAFF. The CDR3 DNA follows: TGTGCCACCAGTCCCGGAGACAGGGGATTTTTCGACGCTGAAGCTTTCTTT. The gene calls are TRBV24-1 and TRBJ1-1; 8 bases fit TRBD1. Per the germline V gene, CDR1 is KGHDR and CDR2 is SFDVKD. This CDR3 is built from 17 residues. The trim removed 6 bases at V and 6 bases at J, leaving 17 bases unmatched.

This clonotype was detected ten times or more. The chain combines TRBV4-3 with TRBJ2-7; 10 nucleotides match TRBD1. Germline V gene lookup returns CDR1 LGHNA and CDR2 YSLEER. The trim removed 1 base at V and 4 bases at J, leaving 10 bases unmatched. This CDR3 is 17 amino acids long. The chain's CDR3 is CASSQGADRGYAYEQYF. CDR3 nucleotides: TGCGCCAGCAGCCAAGGCGCGGACAGGGGGTACGCTTACGAGCAGTACTTC.

V gene TRBV7-2 combines with J gene TRBJ1-2, with D maybe TRBD1 (5 bases). Per germline, CDR1 SGHTA and CDR2 FQGNSA. The CDR3 length is 13 residues. Trimming pared 4 bases from V and 4 bases from J, leaving 10 bases between. In DNA, the CDR3 is TGTGCCAGCAGCTACGGGACGACCTATGGCTACACCTTC. Translating gives CASSYGTTYGYTF.

This clonotype was seen only a few times. The chain combines TRBV6-4 with TRBJ2-7; TRBD2 matches 12 bases. Trimming at V came to 2 bases and at J to 7 bases, leaving 9 bases not matched to a gene. The germline V gene has CDR1 MRHNA and CDR2 SNTAGT. This CDR3 spans 16 amino acids. In nucleotides, the CDR3 is TGTGCCAGCAGTGACCGGACTAGCGGGGACTACAATGAGCAGTACTTC. The encoded protein is CASSDRTSGDYNEQYF.

The rearrangement links TRBV5-1 to TRBJ1-4; 7 bases map to TRBD1. Trimming took 3 bases from V and 3 from J; bases not matched to a gene: 5. Germline V gene lookup returns CDR1 SGHRS and CDR2 YFSETQ. The length of the CDR3 is 15 residues. In nucleotides, the CDR3 is TGCGCCAGCAGCTCAGGGGGAATGGCTAATGAAAAACTGTTTTTT. This sequence encodes CASSSGGMANEKLFF.

The table lists this clonotype with a few counts. The V gene is TRBV20-1, the J gene TRBJ2-7, with 10 nucleotides matching TRBD1. V dropped 5 bases and J dropped 3; count of bases not matched to a gene: 4. The CDR3 covers 13 residues. Germline V gene lookup returns CDR1 DFQATT and CDR2 SNEGSKA (reference sequence). In DNA form, the CDR3 reads TGCAGTGCTGAACGGACAGGGGGCTACGAGCAGTACTTC. It translates to CSAERTGGYEQYF.

The chain uses TRBV9 and TRBJ1-2; D not resolved. Germline CDR1 and CDR2: SGDLS and YYNGEE. Between the trimmed V and J ends, which lost 3 bases and 4 bases, there was a span of 13 bases. CDR3 length equals 14 residues. CDR3 sequence (DNA): TGTGCCAGCAGCGGAGGACGATCGGGCTATGGCTACACCTTC. As protein: CASSGGRSGYGYTF.

This clonotype was found many times. This sequence joins TRBV6-2 or TRBV6-3 and TRBJ2-1; D possibly corresponds to TRBD2 (5 bases). Germline V gene sequence: CDR1 MNHEY, CDR2 SVGEGT. The CDR3 is 18 amino acids. V gave up 2 bases and J gave up 0 bases, with 17 bases separating them. CDR3 sequence reads: CASSYPLSAAGSYNEQFF. In DNA form, the CDR3 reads TGTGCCAGCAGTTACCCTCTAAGCGCGGCGGGCTCCTACAATGAGCAGTTCTTC.

Of note for this clonotype: This may stem from a read error, because a much larger clone lies one nucleotide away. Lacking the conserved final phenylalanine or tryptophan, this CDR3 likely reflects a read error. The chain's CDR3 is CASSAGQGHYGYTS. CDR3 coding DNA: TGTGCCAGCAGCGCCGGACAGGGGCACTATGGCTACACCTCC. The chain couples TRBV7-9 to TRBJ1-2; TRBD1 matches at 9 bases. Looked up from germline, CDR1 is SEHNR and CDR2 is FQNEAQ (reference sequence). Losses at the gene ends were 5 bases for V and 3 bases for J; bases not matched to a gene: 4. This CDR3 has 14 residues.

This clonotype was seen repeatedly, ten times or more. The V and J genes are TRBV15 and TRBJ2-5; no firm D call. From germline, CDR1 is LNHNV and CDR2 YYDKDF (reference sequence). The CDR3 length is 15 residues. The V gene lost 0 bases and the J gene lost 5 bases, with 13 bases spanning the gap. CDR3 DNA: TGTGCCACCAGCAGAGATTTTTGGGGTTGGGAGACCCAGTACTTC. Amino acids: CATSRDFWGWETQYF. The complete variable domain, with remaining parts taken from reference TRBV15 and TRBJ2-5, reads DAMVIQNPRYQVTQFGKPVTLSCSQTLNHNVMYWYQQKSSQAPKLLFHYYDKDFNNEADTPDNFQSRRPNTSFCFLDIRSPGLGDTAMYLCATSRDFWGWETQYFGPGTRLLVL.

As regards this clonotype: A read error may produce the germline difference seen at one junction end. The V gene is TRBV3-1, the J gene TRBJ2-5, with 8 nucleotides matching TRBD2. The CDR3 is 19 residues long. The germline gives CDR1 LGHDT, CDR2 YNNKEL (reference sequence). The CDR3 loop reads CASSRSIAGGSGPQGTQYF. CDR3 bases: TGTGCCAGCAGCCGTAGTATTGCGGGGGGATCAGGGCCCCAAGGGACCCAGTACTTC.

The V gene is TRBV2, the J gene TRBJ2-7; perhaps TRBD2 as D (6 bases). The CDR3 runs to 15 residues. Trimming stripped 1 base from V and 2 bases from J, with 12 bases between. The germline V gene encodes CDR1 SNHLY and CDR2 FYNNEI. In nucleotides, the CDR3 is TGTGCCAGCAGTGAAGTGGGTAGCGGAACCTACGAGCAGTACTTC. It yields the protein CASSEVGSGTYEQYF.

The J gene is TRBJ2-7, the V gene TRBV15; 7 bases fit TRBD1. The CDR3 length is 14 residues. Germline-derived CDR1 and CDR2 are LNHNV and YYDKDF (reference sequence). V was pared by 3 bases and J by 7 bases, with 9 bases of the junction left unmatched. The CDR3 region is CATSRGQTPNEQYF. The DNA for the CDR3 is TGTGCCACCAGCAGGGGACAGACCCCTAATGAGCAGTACTTC.

The genes are TRBV5-1 and TRBJ2-5; TRBD2 matches at 8 bases. CDR3 length equals 16 residues. The trim removed 4 bases at V and 2 bases at J, leaving 10 bases unmatched. CDR1 and CDR2 from the germline V gene are SGHRS and YFSETQ. The CDR3 sequence is CASSPGTRTHQETQYF. In nucleotides, the CDR3 is TGCGCCAGCAGCCCTGGGACTAGAACACATCAAGAGACCCAGTACTTC.

This clonotype was found a few times. This sequence joins TRBV7-2 and TRBJ1-6, with 8 bases that match TRBD1. V lost 2 bases to trimming and J lost 4 bases; unmatched junction nucleotides: 4. The CDR3 covers 16 residues. The germline V gene has CDR1 SGHTA and CDR2 FQGNSA. Written as DNA, the CDR3 is TGTGCCAGCAGCTTACGGGACAGGATTTATAATTCACCCCTCCACTTT. As protein: CASSLRDRIYNSPLHF. The whole variable domain, remainder taken from reference TRBV7-2 and TRBJ1-6, is GAGVSQSPSNKVTEKGKDVELRCDPISGHTALYWYRQSLGQGLEFLIYFQGNSAPDKSGLPSDRFSAERTGGSVSTLTIQRTQQEDSAVYLCASSLRDRIYNSPLHFGNGTRLTVT.

This clonotype occurred a few times. This chain joins TRBV4-1 and TRBJ2-7, with 10 bases fitting TRBD2. The germline CDR1 and CDR2 sequences are MGHRA and YSYEKL. CDR3 size: 16 residues. The J segment lost 3 bases and the V segment lost 2 bases, leaving 7 bases of the junction unmatched. The CDR3 here is CASSQTSGARLYEQYF. The CDR3 DNA reads TGCGCCAGCAGCCAAACTAGCGGGGCACGCCTCTACGAGCAGTACTTC.

The gene calls are TRBV19 and TRBJ2-3, with unresolved D. The CDR3 totals 16 residues. Trimming cost V 6 bases and J 2 bases, with 18 bases left between them. Germline V gene data show CDR1 as LNHDA and CDR2 as SQIVND (reference sequence). The CDR3 loop reads CASSRGVLPNTDTQYF. The CDR3 nucleotides read TGTGCCAGTAGCCGAGGAGTGCTACCTAACACAGATACGCAGTATTTT.

The chain employs TRBV19 and TRBJ1-2; D not resolved. CDR3 length equals 13 residues. V lost 3 bases and J lost 6, with 11 bases in between. The germline V gene encodes CDR1 LNHDA and CDR2 SQIVND (reference sequence). Here the CDR3 DNA reads TGTGCCAGTAGTATGGGCCCCGGCGATGGCTACACCTTC. Amino acids: CASSMGPGDGYTF.

In this sample, this clonotype turned up once. The V gene is TRBV24-1, the J gene TRBJ2-3; D is possibly TRBD2 (7 bases). CDR1 and CDR2 (germline): KGHDR, SFDVKD. CDR3 size: 17 residues. With 1 base removed from V and 3 bases from J, the gap between germline ends came to 16 bases. The CDR3 is CATSDLKGGVGTDTQYF. In DNA, the CDR3 is TGTGCCACCAGTGATTTAAAAGGGGGGGTCGGAACAGATACGCAGTATTTT.

The CDR3 reads CASSLAEGADTQYF. The CDR3 coding sequence is TGTGCCAGCAGTTTGGCCGAAGGGGCAGATACGCAGTATTTT. This chain uses TRBV12-3 or TRBV12-4 with TRBJ2-3; D is perhaps TRBD1 (5 bases). The length of the CDR3 is 14 residues. The germline V and J ends were trimmed by 3 bases and 4 bases, with 11 bases remaining between them.

The chain employs TRBV20-1 and TRBJ2-7, with a possible D match to TRBD2 (6 bases). The CDR3 has 16 residues. Per germline, CDR1 DFQATT and CDR2 SNEGSKA (reference sequence). V gave up 2 bases and J gave up 1 base, with 18 bases separating them. The chain's CDR3 is CSARSGRRVLSYEQYF. In nucleotides, the CDR3 is TGCAGTGCTAGAAGCGGAAGGAGGGTGTTATCCTACGAGCAGTACTTC.

This clonotype was detected only a few times. This chain uses TRBV20-1 with TRBJ2-7; 8 nucleotides agree with TRBD2. This CDR3 contains 16 residues. The germline gives CDR1 DFQATT, CDR2 SNEGSKA (reference sequence). V shed 4 bases, J shed 5 bases, and the junction held 16 bases outside the gene matches. For the CDR3, the DNA is TGCAGTGCTATCCAGACCGGGGGGGGTTGGAGCCACGAGCAGTACTTC. Translated, it gives CSAIQTGGGWSHEQYF.

The chain recombines TRBV7-6 with TRBJ1-4; D possibly corresponds to TRBD1 (5 bases). V was pared by 5 bases and J by 0 bases, with 25 bases between. The CDR3 totals 20 residues. Germline CDR1 SGHVS, CDR2 FNYEAQ. This chain's CDR3 is CASSQSTGAQGRATNEKLFF. The DNA for the CDR3 is TGTGCCAGCAGCCAATCCACCGGGGCTCAAGGGAGGGCAACTAATGAAAAACTGTTTTTT.

Many counts were recorded for this clonotype. The chain combines TRBV12-3 or TRBV12-4 with TRBJ2-1; 8 positions match TRBD1. CDR3 length equals 14 residues. V shed 6 bases and J 2 bases; nucleotides not matched to a gene: 3. The CDR3 region is CASRRTGPYNEQFF. The CDR3 nucleotides are TGTGCCAGCAGACGGACAGGGCCCTACAATGAGCAGTTCTTC.